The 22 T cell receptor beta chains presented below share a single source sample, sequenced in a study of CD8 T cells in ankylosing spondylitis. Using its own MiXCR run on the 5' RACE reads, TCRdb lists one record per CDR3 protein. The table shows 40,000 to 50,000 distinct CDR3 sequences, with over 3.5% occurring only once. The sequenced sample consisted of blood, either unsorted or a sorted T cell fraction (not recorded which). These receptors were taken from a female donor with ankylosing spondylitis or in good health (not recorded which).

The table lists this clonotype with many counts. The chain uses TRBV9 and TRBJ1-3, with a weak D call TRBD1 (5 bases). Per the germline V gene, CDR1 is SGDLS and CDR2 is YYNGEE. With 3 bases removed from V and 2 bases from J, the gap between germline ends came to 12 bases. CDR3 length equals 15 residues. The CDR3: CASSGDGGAGNTIYF. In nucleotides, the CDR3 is TGTGCCAGCAGCGGGGATGGAGGGGCTGGAAACACCATATATTTT.

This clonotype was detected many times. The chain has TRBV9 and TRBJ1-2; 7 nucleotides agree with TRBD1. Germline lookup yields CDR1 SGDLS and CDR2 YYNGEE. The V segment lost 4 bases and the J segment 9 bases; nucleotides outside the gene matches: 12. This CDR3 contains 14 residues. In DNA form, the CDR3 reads TGTGCCAGCAGCTTACCCGGGACAGCTGGGAGCTACACCTTC. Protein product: CASSLPGTAGSYTF.

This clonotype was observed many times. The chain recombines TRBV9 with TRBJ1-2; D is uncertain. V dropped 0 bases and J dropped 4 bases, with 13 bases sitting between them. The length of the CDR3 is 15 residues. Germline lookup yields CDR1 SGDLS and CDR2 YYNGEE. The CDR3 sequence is CASSVELEGSYGYTF. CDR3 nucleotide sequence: TGTGCCAGCAGCGTAGAGTTGGAGGGAAGCTATGGCTACACCTTC.

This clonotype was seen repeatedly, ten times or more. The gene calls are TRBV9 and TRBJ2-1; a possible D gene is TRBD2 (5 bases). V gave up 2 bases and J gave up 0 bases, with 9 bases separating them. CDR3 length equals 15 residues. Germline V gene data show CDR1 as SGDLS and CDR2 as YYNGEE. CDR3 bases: TGTGCCAGCAGCGTCGTCGGGAACTCCTACAATGAGCAGTTCTTC. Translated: CASSVVGNSYNEQFF.

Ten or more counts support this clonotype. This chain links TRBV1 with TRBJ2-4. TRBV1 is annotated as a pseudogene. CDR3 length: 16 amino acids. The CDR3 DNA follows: TGCACCAGCAGCCATGTTGGCAGGTTAGCCAAAAACATTCAGTACTTC. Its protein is CTSSHVGRLAKNIQYF.

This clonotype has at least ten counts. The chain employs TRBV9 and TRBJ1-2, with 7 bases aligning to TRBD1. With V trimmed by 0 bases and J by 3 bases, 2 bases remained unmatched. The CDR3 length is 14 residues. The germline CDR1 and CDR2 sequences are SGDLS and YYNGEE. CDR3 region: CASSVAGTDYGYTF. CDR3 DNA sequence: TGTGCCAGCAGCGTAGCCGGGACAGACTATGGCTACACCTTC. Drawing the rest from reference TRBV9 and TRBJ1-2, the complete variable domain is DSGVTQTPKHLITATGQRVTLRCSPRSGDLSVYWYQQSLDQGLQFLIQYYNGEERAKGNILERFSAQQFPDLHSELNLSSLELGDSALYFCASSVAGTDYGYTFGSGTRLTVV.

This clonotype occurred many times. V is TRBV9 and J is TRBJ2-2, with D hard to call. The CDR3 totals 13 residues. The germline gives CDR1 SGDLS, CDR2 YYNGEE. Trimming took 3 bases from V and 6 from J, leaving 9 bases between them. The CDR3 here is CASSAWLPGELFF. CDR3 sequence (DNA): TGTGCCAGCAGCGCCTGGCTTCCCGGGGAGCTGTTTTTT.

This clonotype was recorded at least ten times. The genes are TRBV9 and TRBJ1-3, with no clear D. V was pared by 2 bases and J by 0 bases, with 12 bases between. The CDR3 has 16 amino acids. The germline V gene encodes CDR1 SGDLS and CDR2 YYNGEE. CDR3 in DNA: TGTGCCAGCAGCGTTGGGCAGCGTGCCTCTGGAAACACCATATATTTT. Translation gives CASSVGQRASGNTIYF.

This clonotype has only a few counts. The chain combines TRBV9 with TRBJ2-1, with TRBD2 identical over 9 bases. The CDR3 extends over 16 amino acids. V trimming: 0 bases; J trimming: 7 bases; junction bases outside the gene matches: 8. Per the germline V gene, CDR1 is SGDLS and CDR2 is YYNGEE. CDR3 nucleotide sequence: TGTGCCAGCAGCGTAGATCCAGCGGGGGGAAGTAATGAGCAGTTCTTC. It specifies CASSVDPAGGSNEQFF. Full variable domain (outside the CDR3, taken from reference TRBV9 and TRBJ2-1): DSGVTQTPKHLITATGQRVTLRCSPRSGDLSVYWYQQSLDQGLQFLIQYYNGEERAKGNILERFSAQQFPDLHSELNLSSLELGDSALYFCASSVDPAGGSNEQFFGPGTRLTVL.

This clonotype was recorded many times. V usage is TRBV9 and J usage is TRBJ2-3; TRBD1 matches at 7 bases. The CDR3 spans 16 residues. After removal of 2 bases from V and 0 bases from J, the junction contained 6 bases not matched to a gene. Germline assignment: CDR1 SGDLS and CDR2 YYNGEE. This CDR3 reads CASSVTGQPSTDTQYF. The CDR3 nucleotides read TGTGCCAGCAGCGTTACGGGACAGCCAAGCACAGATACGCAGTATTTT.

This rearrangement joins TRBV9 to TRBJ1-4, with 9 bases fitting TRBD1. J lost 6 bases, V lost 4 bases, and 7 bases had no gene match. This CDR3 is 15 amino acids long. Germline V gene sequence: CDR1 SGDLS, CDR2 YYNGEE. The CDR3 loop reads CASSITTGGYEKLFF. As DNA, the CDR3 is TGTGCCAGCAGCATAACGACAGGGGGTTATGAAAAACTGTTTTTT.

The CDR3 nucleotides read TGTGCCAGCAGCGTAGGGGGGAGAATAGCCAAAAACATTCAGTACTTC. Its translation is CASSVGGRIAKNIQYF. The J gene is TRBJ2-4, the V gene TRBV9, with D perhaps matching TRBD1 or TRBD2 (5 bases each). The CDR3 sequence is 16 residues long. V dropped 0 bases and J dropped 0 bases, with 10 bases sitting between them. Germline CDR1 reads SGDLS; CDR2 reads YYNGEE. Based on the CDR3 plus reference TRBV9 and TRBJ2-4, the full variable domain is DSGVTQTPKHLITATGQRVTLRCSPRSGDLSVYWYQQSLDQGLQFLIQYYNGEERAKGNILERFSAQQFPDLHSELNLSSLELGDSALYFCASSVGGRIAKNIQYFGAGTRLSVL.

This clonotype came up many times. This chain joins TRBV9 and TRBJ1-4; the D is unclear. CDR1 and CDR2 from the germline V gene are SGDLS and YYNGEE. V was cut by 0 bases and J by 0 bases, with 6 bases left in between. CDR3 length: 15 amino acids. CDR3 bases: TGTGCCAGCAGCGTAGATGTCGCAACTAATGAAAAACTGTTTTTT. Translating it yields CASSVDVATNEKLFF.

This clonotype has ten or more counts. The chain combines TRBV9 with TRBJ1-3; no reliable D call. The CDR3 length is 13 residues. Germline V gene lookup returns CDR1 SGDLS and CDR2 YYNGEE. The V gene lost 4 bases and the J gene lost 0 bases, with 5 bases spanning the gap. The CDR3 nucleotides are TGTGCCAGCAGCTTGAACTCTGGAAACACCATATATTTT. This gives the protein CASSLNSGNTIYF.

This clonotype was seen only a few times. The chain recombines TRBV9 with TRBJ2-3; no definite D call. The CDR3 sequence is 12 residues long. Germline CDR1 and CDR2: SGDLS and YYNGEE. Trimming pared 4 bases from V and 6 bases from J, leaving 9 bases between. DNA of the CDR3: TGTGCCAGCAGCCCAACCTGGGATACGCAGTATTTT. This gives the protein CASSPTWDTQYF.

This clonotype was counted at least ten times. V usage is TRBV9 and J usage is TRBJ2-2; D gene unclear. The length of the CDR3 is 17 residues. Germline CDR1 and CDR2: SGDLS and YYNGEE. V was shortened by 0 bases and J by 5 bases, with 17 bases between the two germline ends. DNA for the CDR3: TGTGCCAGCAGCGTAGATCCCCAGCTCATATATACCGGGGAGCTGTTTTTT. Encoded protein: CASSVDPQLIYTGELFF. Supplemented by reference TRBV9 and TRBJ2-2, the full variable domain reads DSGVTQTPKHLITATGQRVTLRCSPRSGDLSVYWYQQSLDQGLQFLIQYYNGEERAKGNILERFSAQQFPDLHSELNLSSLELGDSALYFCASSVDPQLIYTGELFFGEGSRLTVL.

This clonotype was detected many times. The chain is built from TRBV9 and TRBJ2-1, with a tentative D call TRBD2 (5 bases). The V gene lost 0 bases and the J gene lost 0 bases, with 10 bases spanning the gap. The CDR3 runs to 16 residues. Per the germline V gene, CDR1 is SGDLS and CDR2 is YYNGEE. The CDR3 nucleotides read TGTGCCAGCAGCGTAGGAGGGTCCGGCTCCTACAATGAGCAGTTCTTC. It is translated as CASSVGGSGSYNEQFF.

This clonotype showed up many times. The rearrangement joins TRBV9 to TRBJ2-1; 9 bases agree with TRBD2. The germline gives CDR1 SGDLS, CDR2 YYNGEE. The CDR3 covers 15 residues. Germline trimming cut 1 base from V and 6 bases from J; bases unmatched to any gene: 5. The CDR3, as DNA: TGTGCCAGCAGCGTATCTGGGACTAGCATCAATGAGCAGTTCTTC. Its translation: CASSVSGTSINEQFF.

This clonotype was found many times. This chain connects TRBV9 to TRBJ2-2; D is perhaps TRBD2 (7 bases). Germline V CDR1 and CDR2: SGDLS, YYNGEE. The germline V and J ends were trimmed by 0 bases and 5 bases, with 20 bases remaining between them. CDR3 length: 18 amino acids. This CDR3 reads CASSVAGGGAGRTGELFF. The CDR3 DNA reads TGTGCCAGCAGCGTAGCTGGAGGGGGGGCAGGGCGGACCGGGGAGCTGTTTTTT.

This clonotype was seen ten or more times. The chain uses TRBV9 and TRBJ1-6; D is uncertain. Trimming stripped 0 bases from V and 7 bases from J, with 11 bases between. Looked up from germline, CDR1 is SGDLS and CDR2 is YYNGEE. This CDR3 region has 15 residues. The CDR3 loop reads CASSVGGDLNSPLHF. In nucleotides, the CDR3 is TGTGCCAGCAGCGTAGGAGGTGATTTAAATTCACCCCTCCACTTT.

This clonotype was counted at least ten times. CDR3 region: CASSVATDREPYGYTF. In DNA form, the CDR3 reads TGTGCCAGCAGCGTAGCGACGGACAGGGAACCCTATGGCTACACCTTC. This chain uses TRBV9 with TRBJ1-2, with 8 bases that match TRBD1. CDR1 is SGDLS and CDR2 is YYNGEE in the germline V gene. The CDR3 has 16 residues. Trimming took 0 bases from V and 4 from J; bases not matched to a gene: 8.

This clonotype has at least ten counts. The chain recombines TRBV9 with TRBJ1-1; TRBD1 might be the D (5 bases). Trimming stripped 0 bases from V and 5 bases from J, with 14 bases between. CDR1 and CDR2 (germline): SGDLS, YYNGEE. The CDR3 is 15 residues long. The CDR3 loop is CASSVAGRQWTEAFF. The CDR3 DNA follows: TGTGCCAGCAGCGTAGCTGGCCGACAGTGGACTGAAGCTTTCTTT.